A single sample is the source of the 14 T cell receptor beta chains below, sequenced in a study of blood T cell repertoires in COVID-19. Clones were read by immunoSEQ multiplex PCR, and TCRdb kept only the in-frame ones, dropping some. Of about 220,000 clones in the sample, approximately 90% were seen once. The sequencing sample was made of peripheral blood. The origin of the receptors is a woman in her fifties or sixties with COVID-19, enrolled during active disease.

The V gene is TRBV29-1, the J gene TRBJ1-3; TRBD1 might be the D (5 bases). Looked up from germline, CDR1 is SQVTM and CDR2 is ANQGSEA. The CDR3 spans 14 residues. V was pared by 8 bases and J by 2 bases, with 16 bases between. CDR3 region: CSTTRDCPGNTIYF. The CDR3 DNA reads TGCAGCACGACCCGGGACTGCCCTGGAAACACCATATATTTT.

A few counts support this clone. The chain is built from TRBV7-3 and TRBJ1-2, with 7 positions matching TRBD1. The trim removed 4 bases at V and 3 bases at J, leaving 5 bases unmatched. CDR3 size: 14 residues. The germline V gene has CDR1 SGHTA and CDR2 FQGTGA. CDR3 protein: CASSSQGGDYGYTF. Here the CDR3 DNA reads TGTGCCAGCAGCTCTCAGGGGGGTGACTATGGCTACACCTTC.

The rearrangement joins TRBV5-1 to TRBJ2-3, with a possible D match to TRBD2 (6 bases). Deletions cut 5 bases from V and 5 bases from J, with 15 bases between. Looked up from germline, CDR1 is SGHRS and CDR2 is YFSETQ. The CDR3 consists of 14 residues. Here the CDR3 reads CASSHQTSEDTQYF. CDR3 nucleotide sequence: TGCGCCAGCAGTCACCAGACTAGTGAAGATACGCAGTATTTT.

This rearrangement joins TRBV6-5 to TRBJ1-2; 7 nucleotides agree with TRBD1. The V gene end was trimmed by 10 bases and the J gene end by 5 bases; junction bases not matched to a gene: 10. The germline V gene has CDR1 MNHEY and CDR2 SVGAGI. CDR3 length: 13 residues. CDR3 in amino acids: CATLLGQRYGYTF. The CDR3 DNA reads as TGTGCCACTCTACTGGGACAGCGTTATGGCTACACCTTC.

The chain is built from TRBV12-3 or TRBV12-4 and TRBJ1-4; D is undetermined. Trimming removed 6 bases from V and 8 bases from J, with 7 bases in between. This CDR3 is built from 11 residues. The CDR3 reads CASSLLEKLFF. The CDR3 nucleotides read TGTGCCAGCAGCCTCCTGGAAAAACTGTTTTTT.

The chain recombines TRBV7-9 with TRBJ2-7, with a possible D match to TRBD1 (5 bases). The V and J ends lost 4 bases and 2 bases respectively, with 9 bases between them. The CDR3 spans 13 residues. Germline V gene lookup returns CDR1 SEHNR and CDR2 FQNEAQ (reference sequence). The CDR3 here is CASSSDIAYEQYV. Here the CDR3 DNA reads TGTGCCAGCAGCTCGGACATCGCCTACGAGCAGTACGTC.

The chain combines TRBV7-2 with TRBJ1-1; D is ambiguous. Trimming stripped 1 base from V and 1 base from J, with 4 bases between. Germline V gives CDR1 SGHTA, CDR2 FQGNSA. This CDR3 is built from 13 residues. CDR3 nucleotides: TGTGCCAGCAGCTTAGACAGGAACACTGAAGCTTTCTTT. Protein product: CASSLDRNTEAFF.

The sample holds one count of this clone. The chain employs TRBV28 and TRBJ2-7; 7 bases are a match to TRBD2. J was trimmed by 3 bases and V by 5 bases; bases with no gene match: 10. This CDR3 has 15 amino acids. Per the germline V gene, CDR1 is MDHEN and CDR2 is SYDVKM. CDR3 sequence: CASSPRLGEGYEQYF. The DNA for the CDR3 is TGTGCCAGCAGTCCTCGGTTAGGGGAGGGCTACGAGCAGTACTTC.

The chain couples TRBV5-1 to TRBJ2-2, with TRBD2 identical over 9 bases. Germline V gene lookup returns CDR1 SGHRS and CDR2 YFSETQ. The CDR3 length is 15 residues. J was trimmed by 0 bases and V by 5 bases; bases with no gene match: 2. This chain's CDR3 is CASRLAGPNTGELFF. CDR3 bases: TGCGCCAGCAGACTAGCGGGCCCGAACACCGGGGAGCTGTTTTTT. Full variable domain (remainder filled in from reference TRBV5-1 and TRBJ2-2): KAGVTQTPRYLIKTRGQQVTLSCSPISGHRSVSWYQQTPGQGLQFLFEYFSETQRNKGNFPGRFSGRQFSNSRSEMNVSTLELGDSALYLCASRLAGPNTGELFFGEGSRLTVL.

The chain carries TRBV11-3 and TRBJ2-7; D ambiguous. Germline values: CDR1 SGHNT, CDR2 YENEEA. V was pared by 3 bases and J by 4 bases, with 13 bases between. This CDR3 is 14 amino acids long. CDR3 amino acids: CASSFGLPPYEQYF. DNA of the CDR3: TGTGCCAGCAGCTTTGGGCTCCCTCCTTACGAGCAGTACTTC.

This chain joins TRBV27 and TRBJ1-1, with TRBD1 matching 7 bases. From germline, CDR1 is MNHEY and CDR2 SMNVEV (reference sequence). V lost 2 bases and J lost 10; bases outside the gene matches: 10. This CDR3 is built from 14 residues. The CDR3 sequence: CASSLRKDRFGAFF. DNA of the CDR3: TGTGCCAGCAGTTTACGGAAGGACAGGTTTGGAGCTTTCTTT.

This clone was counted a few times. J is TRBJ2-7 and V is TRBV6-5; TRBD2 matches at 7 bases. Germline CDR1 and CDR2: MNHEY and SVGAGI. The V gene end was trimmed by 5 bases and the J gene end by 1 base; junction bases not matched to a gene: 8. This CDR3 is 15 amino acids long. The CDR3 DNA reads as TGTGCCAGCAGTCCCAGGAGGGGAGGGTCCTACGAGCAGTACGTC. Its translation: CASSPRRGGSYEQYV.

Notes on this clone: A read error may account for a junction end that differs from germline. The chain recombines TRBV9 with TRBJ1-3; D is unresolved. Germline V gene data show CDR1 as SGDLS and CDR2 as YYNGEE. This CDR3 is 14 amino acids long. CDR3 sequence reads: CASSVGVVGDTIYF. In DNA, the CDR3 is TGTGCCAGCAGCGTAGGAGTCGTTGGAGACACCATATATTTT.

The J gene is TRBJ2-7, the V gene TRBV2; 7 bases are shared with TRBD1. The ends lost 8 bases at V and 3 bases at J; junction bases unmatched: 10. CDR3 size: 14 residues. In germline, CDR1 is SNHLY, CDR2 FYNNEI. CDR3 nucleotides: TGTGCCAGCGAGGTCCGGGACAGCTTCTACGAGCAGTACGTC. Translating it yields CASEVRDSFYEQYV.